A selection of T cell receptor beta chains follows, all from one sample in a study of beta chain features in type 1 diabetes. The repertoire was sequenced with immunoSEQ multiplex PCR; TCRdb's copy has only in-frame clones and lacks some. The data show 450,000 to 550,000 clones, about 32% seen once. The sequencing input was naive CD4+ T cells from blood. Every receptor here comes from a man aged 18 to 30 in good health. Both conserved end residues are trimmed from each CDR3. Size tells how often a clone was seen (once, few, many) or the class of an expanded clone, and some rows leave it out.

clone size,V gene,CDR3 protein
NA,TRBV28,ASKSRRSSYNEQF
few,TRBV7-2,ASSLVGQGDNEQF
NA,TRBV6-5,ASSYSIAGGPNEQF
NA,TRBV6-5,ASGRGREEQY
NA,TRBV5-1,ASSPAGRQETQY
NA,TRBV6-1,ASSEDEQY
NA,TRBV10-3,AISRGLEINEQF
NA,TRBV27,ASRGVGIQY
few,TRBV7-9,ASSSHRDDGETQY
NA,TRBV7-9,ASSLAGQAVFEQY
NA,TRBV4-3,ASSQDRVAPETQY